The 11 T cell receptor beta chains presented below share a single source sample, sequenced in a study of blood T cells in healthy people across ages. A second about 7 to 12 cycle PCR used barcoded and J-beta primers. TCRdb independently ran MiXCR on the 5' RACE reads; one entry per CDR3 protein. This table holds roughly 500,000 distinct CDR3 sequences, about 26% found once. The sequencing input was blood. Every receptor here comes from a woman aged 70-85 years in good health.

The chain joins TRBV6-2 or TRBV6-3 to TRBJ1-1; 9 bases fit TRBD1. The CDR3 is 15 amino acids. J gave up 5 bases and V 6 bases, and 10 bases lay outside the gene matches. CDR1 MNHEY and CDR2 SVGEGT come from the germline V gene. The CDR3 DNA reads TGTGCCAGCAGAGAGGGGACAGGGCGATGGACTGAAGCTTTCTTT. Translating gives CASREGTGRWTEAFF.

V and J are TRBV7-2 and TRBJ2-2; 9 bases map to TRBD2. This CDR3 has 19 amino acids. Germline values: CDR1 SGHTA, CDR2 FQGNSA. With V trimmed by 5 bases and J by 5 bases, 18 bases remained unmatched. The CDR3 bases are TGTGCCAGCAGCCCCCGGTTATGGAGCGGGGGGTCCGTAACCGGGGAGCTGTTTTTT. It specifies CASSPRLWSGGSVTGELFF.

The chain has TRBV7-2 and TRBJ2-5, with TRBD2 identical over 9 bases. The V and J ends lost 1 base and 5 bases, in that order; junction bases with no gene match: 14. This CDR3 comprises 18 residues. Germline CDR1 reads SGHTA; CDR2 reads FQGNSA. CDR3 sequence: CASSLEGLAVPRGETQYF. The CDR3 nucleotides are TGTGCCAGCAGCTTAGAGGGACTAGCTGTCCCACGGGGGGAGACCCAGTACTTC. Supplemented by reference TRBV7-2 and TRBJ2-5, the full variable domain reads GAGVSQSPSNKVTEKGKDVELRCDPISGHTALYWYRQSLGQGLEFLIYFQGNSAPDKSGLPSDRFSAERTGGSVSTLTIQRTQQEDSAVYLCASSLEGLAVPRGETQYFGPGTRLLVL.

The sample holds a few counts of this clonotype. The chain recombines TRBV20-1 with TRBJ1-4, with D possibly being TRBD1 (6 bases). The V end lost 5 bases, the J end lost 6 bases, and 16 bases lay between the germline ends. The CDR3 is 14 amino acids. CDR1 is DFQATT and CDR2 is SNEGSKA in the germline V gene (reference sequence). The CDR3 loop is CSASNRDYDEKLFF. As DNA, the CDR3 is TGCAGTGCTTCCAACAGGGATTATGATGAAAAACTGTTTTTT.

This clonotype was seen a handful of times. V usage is TRBV12-3 or TRBV12-4 and J usage is TRBJ2-3; D not resolved. Trimming shortened V by 4 bases and J by 0 bases, and 11 bases separated the two germline ends. The CDR3 is 15 residues long. The CDR3 spells CASSSAAASTDTQYF. The CDR3 bases are TGTGCCAGCAGTTCAGCTGCGGCCAGCACAGATACGCAGTATTTT.

This clonotype appeared a few times. The V call is TRBV12-3 or TRBV12-4, the J call TRBJ1-3, with D unresolved. The V and J ends lost 7 bases and 0 bases respectively, with 19 bases between them. The CDR3 loop spans 17 amino acids. The DNA of the CDR3 is TGTGCCAGCACCCCCCTAAGAGGACGGCACTCTGGAAACACCATATATTTT. It yields the protein CASTPLRGRHSGNTIYF.

In this sample, this clonotype turned up a few times. The chain has TRBV20-1 and TRBJ2-3, with TRBD2 as a possible D gene (5 bases). The V gene's germline CDR1 is DFQATT and CDR2 SNEGSKA (reference sequence). Between the trimmed V and J ends, which lost 0 bases and 2 bases, there was a span of 12 bases. The CDR3 loop spans 15 amino acids. The CDR3 nucleotides read TGCAGTGCTAGAGATTTCAAGCGGATCACAGATACGCAGTATTTT. Protein product: CSARDFKRITDTQYF.

The chain joins TRBV7-4 to TRBJ2-3; 14 positions match TRBD2. There are 15 residues in the CDR3. The germline V gene encodes CDR1 SGHVT and CDR2 SQSDAQ. V lost 9 bases to trimming and J lost 3 bases; unmatched junction nucleotides: 5. The CDR3 sequence is CARRGLAGETDTQYF. CDR3 bases: TGTGCCAGAAGGGGACTAGCGGGGGAGACAGATACGCAGTATTTT.

This sequence joins TRBV14 and TRBJ1-2; D perhaps matches TRBD1 (6 bases). Germline assignment: CDR1 SGHDN and CDR2 FVKESK. V was clipped by 2 bases and J by 7 bases, with 17 bases between them. The CDR3 is 15 amino acids. The CDR3 spells CASSQNPGGAGGYTF. CDR3 bases: TGTGCCAGCAGCCAAAATCCGGGGGGCGCCGGTGGCTACACCTTC.

This clonotype appeared a few times. The chain combines TRBV7-9 with TRBJ1-6; TRBD1 matches 8 bases. Germline-derived CDR1 and CDR2 are SEHNR and FQNEAQ (reference sequence). The junction had 10 bases not matched to a gene; V was cut back by 5 bases and J by 4 bases. The CDR3 runs to 17 residues. CDR3 bases: TGTGCCAGCAGCCACCCCGGGACAGGTGGATATAATTCACCCCTCCACTTT. This encodes CASSHPGTGGYNSPLHF. Drawing the rest from reference TRBV7-9 and TRBJ1-6, the complete variable domain is DTGVSQNPRHKITKRGQNVTFRCDPISEHNRLYWYRQTLGQGPEFLTYFQNEAQLEKSRLLSDRFSAERPKGSFSTLEIQRTEQGDSAMYLCASSHPGTGGYNSPLHFGNGTRLTVT.

The rearrangement joins TRBV29-1 to TRBJ2-2; D is unresolved. Trimming left V 4 bases short and J 1 base short, with 10 bases between. The CDR3 consists of 14 residues. Germline V CDR1 and CDR2: SQVTM, ANQGSEA. In DNA form, the CDR3 reads TGCAGCGTTGCGATTTTTATGAACACCGGGGAGCTGTTTTTT. Its protein is CSVAIFMNTGELFF.